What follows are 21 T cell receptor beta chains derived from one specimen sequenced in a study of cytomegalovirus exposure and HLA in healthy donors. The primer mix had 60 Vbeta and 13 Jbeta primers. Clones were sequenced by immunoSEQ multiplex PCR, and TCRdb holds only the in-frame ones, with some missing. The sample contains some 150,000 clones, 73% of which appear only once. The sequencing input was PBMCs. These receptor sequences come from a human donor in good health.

Here the CDR3 DNA reads TGTGCCAGCCACGGACAAACACCTGGTGGCTATGGCTACACCTTC. Its protein is CASHGQTPGGYGYTF. This chain joins TRBV19 and TRBJ1-2, with D possibly TRBD1 on 5 matching bases. V was trimmed by 9 bases and J by 4 bases, leaving 21 bases between them. CDR3 length: 15 residues. The germline CDR1 and CDR2 sequences are LNHDA and SQIVND (reference sequence).

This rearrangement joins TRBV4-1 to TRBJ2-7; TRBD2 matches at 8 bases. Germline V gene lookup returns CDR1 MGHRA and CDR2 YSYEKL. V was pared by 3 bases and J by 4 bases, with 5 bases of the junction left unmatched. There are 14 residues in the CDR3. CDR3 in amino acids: CASSQREAGYEQYF. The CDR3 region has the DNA TGCGCCAGCAGCCAGCGGGAGGCCGGTTACGAGCAGTACTTC.

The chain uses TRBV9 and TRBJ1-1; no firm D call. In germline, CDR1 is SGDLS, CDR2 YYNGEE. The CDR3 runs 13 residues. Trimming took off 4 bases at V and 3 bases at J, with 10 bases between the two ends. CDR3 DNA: TGTGCCAGCAGCTCCAGAGGAGACACTGAAGCTTTCTTT. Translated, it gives CASSSRGDTEAFF.

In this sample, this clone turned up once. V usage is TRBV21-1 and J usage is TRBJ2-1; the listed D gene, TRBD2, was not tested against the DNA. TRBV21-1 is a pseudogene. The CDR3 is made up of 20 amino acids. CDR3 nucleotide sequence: TGTGCCAGCAGCAAAATCCAGGCCCAGGACATGGGGCCGGGAGAGGGTGAGCAGTTCTTC. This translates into CASSKIQAQDMGPGEGEQFF.

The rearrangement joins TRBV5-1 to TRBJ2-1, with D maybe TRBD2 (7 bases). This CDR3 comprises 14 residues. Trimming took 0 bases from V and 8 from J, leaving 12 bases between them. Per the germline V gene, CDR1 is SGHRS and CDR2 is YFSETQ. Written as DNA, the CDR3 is TGCGCCAGCAGCTTGGGGGGAGGGGGGGATGAGCAGTTCTTC. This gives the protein CASSLGGGGDEQFF.

The CDR3 bases are TGTGCCAGCAGCCAAGATTCGGGGGTTGAAGAGACCCAGTACTTC. Protein product: CASSQDSGVEETQYF. V is TRBV4-2 and J is TRBJ2-5; D is perhaps TRBD2 (6 bases). Trimming left V 0 bases short and J 3 bases short, with 11 bases between. The CDR3 is made up of 15 amino acids. Germline-derived CDR1 and CDR2 are LGHNA and YNFKEQ.

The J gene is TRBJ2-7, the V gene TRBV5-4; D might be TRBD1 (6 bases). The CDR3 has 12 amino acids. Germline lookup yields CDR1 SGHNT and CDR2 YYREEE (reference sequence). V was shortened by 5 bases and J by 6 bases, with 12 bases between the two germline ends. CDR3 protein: CASSLQGREQYF. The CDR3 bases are TGTGCCAGCAGTCTACAGGGCCGCGAGCAGTACTTC.

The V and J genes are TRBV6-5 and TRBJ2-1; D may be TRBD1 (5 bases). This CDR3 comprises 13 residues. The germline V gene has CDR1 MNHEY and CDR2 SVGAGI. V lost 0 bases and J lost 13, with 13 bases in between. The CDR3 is CASSYSKGSSQFF. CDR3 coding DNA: TGTGCCAGCAGTTACTCTAAGGGGTCTTCCCAGTTCTTC.

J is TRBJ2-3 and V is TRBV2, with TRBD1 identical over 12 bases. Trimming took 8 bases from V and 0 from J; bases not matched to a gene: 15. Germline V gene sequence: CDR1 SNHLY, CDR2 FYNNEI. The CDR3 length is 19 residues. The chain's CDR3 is CASRTPGQGAVESTDTQYF. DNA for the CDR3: TGTGCCAGCCGAACTCCGGGACAGGGGGCAGTAGAAAGCACAGATACGCAGTATTTT.

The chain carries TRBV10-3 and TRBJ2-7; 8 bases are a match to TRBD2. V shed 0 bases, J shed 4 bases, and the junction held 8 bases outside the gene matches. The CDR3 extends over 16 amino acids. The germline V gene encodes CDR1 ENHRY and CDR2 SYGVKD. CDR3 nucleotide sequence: TGTGCCATCAGTGAGTCGAAAATTAGCGGGACTTACGAGCAGTACTTC. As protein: CAISESKISGTYEQYF.

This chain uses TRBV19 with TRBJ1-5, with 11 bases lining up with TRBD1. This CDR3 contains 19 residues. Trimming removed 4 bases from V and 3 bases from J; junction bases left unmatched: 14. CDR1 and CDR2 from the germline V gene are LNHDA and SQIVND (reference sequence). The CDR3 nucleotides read TGTGCCAGTAGTACACGGTGGGGGACAGGGGGAGTAATCAATCAGCCCCAGCATTTT. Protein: CASSTRWGTGGVINQPQHF.

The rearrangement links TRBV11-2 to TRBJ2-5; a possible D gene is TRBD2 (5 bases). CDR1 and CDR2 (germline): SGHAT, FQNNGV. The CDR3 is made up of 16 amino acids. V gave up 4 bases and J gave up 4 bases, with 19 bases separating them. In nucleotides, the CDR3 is TGTGCCAGCAGCTCGTTAAGGGAGCCCTCCCCAGAGACCCAGTACTTC. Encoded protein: CASSSLREPSPETQYF.

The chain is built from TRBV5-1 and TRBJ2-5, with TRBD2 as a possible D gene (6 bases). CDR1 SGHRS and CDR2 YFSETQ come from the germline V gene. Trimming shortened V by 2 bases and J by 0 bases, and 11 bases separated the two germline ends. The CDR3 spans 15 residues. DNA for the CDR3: TGCGCCAGCAGCTTTAACCGGGACTACCAAGAGACCCAGTACTTC. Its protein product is CASSFNRDYQETQYF.

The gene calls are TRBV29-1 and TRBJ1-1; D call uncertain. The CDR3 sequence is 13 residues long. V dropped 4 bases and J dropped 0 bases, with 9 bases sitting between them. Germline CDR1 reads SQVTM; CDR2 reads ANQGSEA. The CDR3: CSVANVMNTEAFF. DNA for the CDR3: TGCAGCGTTGCTAACGTCATGAACACTGAAGCTTTCTTT.

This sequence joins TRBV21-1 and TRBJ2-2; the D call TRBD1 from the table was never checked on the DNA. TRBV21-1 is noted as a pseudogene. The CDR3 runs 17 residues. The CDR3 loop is CASSKVGGQGVAGELFF. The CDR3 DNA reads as TGTGCCAGCAGCAAAGTGGGGGGACAGGGGGTTGCCGGGGAGCTGTTTTTT.

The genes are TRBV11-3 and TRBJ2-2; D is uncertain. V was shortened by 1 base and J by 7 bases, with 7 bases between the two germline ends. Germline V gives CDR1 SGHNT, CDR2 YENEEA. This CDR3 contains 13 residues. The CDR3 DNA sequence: TGTGCCAGCAGCTTAGTGTTTAGCGGGGAGCTGTTTTTT. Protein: CASSLVFSGELFF.

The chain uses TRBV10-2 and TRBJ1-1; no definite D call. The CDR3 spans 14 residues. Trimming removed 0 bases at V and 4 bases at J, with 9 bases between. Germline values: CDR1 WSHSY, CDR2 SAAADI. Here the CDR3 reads CASSESTGSTEAFF. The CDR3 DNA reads TGCGCCAGCAGTGAGTCGACGGGGAGCACTGAAGCTTTCTTT.

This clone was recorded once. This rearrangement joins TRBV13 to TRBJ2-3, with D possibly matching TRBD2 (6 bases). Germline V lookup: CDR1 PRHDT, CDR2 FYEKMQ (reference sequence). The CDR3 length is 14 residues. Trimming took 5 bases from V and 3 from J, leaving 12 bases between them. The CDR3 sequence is CASSMIAVTDTQYF. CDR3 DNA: TGTGCCAGCAGCATGATAGCGGTTACAGATACGCAGTATTTT.

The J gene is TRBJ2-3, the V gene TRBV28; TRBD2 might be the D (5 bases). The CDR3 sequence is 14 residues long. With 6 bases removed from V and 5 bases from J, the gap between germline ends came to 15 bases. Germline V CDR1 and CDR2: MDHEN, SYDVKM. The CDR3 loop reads CASSQDGRGDTQYF. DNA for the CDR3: TGTGCCAGCAGCCAGGACGGTCGGGGAGATACGCAGTATTTT.

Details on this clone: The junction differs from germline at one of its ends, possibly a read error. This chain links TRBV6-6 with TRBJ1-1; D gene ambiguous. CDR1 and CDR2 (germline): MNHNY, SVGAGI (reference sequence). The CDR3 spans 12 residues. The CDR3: CANSKRLTEAFF. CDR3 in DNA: TGTGCCAACAGTAAGAGATTAACTGAAGCTTTCTTT.

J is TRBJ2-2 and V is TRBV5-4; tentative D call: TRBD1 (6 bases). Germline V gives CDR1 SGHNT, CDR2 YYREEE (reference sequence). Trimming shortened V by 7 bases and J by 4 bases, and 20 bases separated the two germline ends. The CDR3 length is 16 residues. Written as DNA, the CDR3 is TGTGCCAGCCGAACTTCCGGGACCAGGGGCACCGGGGAGCTGTTTTTT. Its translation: CASRTSGTRGTGELFF.